This TCR beta chain derives from a study of T cell responses to AZD1222 COVID-19 vaccine (dated by TCRdb to the early 2020s). Concerning the study at large: AZD1222 recipients whose second dose came at about 4 weeks and those whose second dose came at about 12 weeks were combined into one group, since spike-specific TCR depth and breadth did not differ between the two schedules. A total of approximately 240 trial participants underwent TCR sequencing, of whom 207 received two doses of AZD1222 and about 25 received two doses of the MenACWY control vaccine. Enrollment into the trials was organized by age into subgroups of 18-55, 56-69 and 70-plus years, and those subgroups contained around 150, 28 and 57 TCR-sequenced participants, respectively.

Read against the paper, the sample's time point label means: baseline before first vaccination. The vaccinee samples were drawn from two UK trials, COV001 and COV002, one of which was a single-blind randomized controlled phase 2/3 trial testing AZD1222 (ChAdOx1 nCoV-19) in healthy adults. For TCRbeta chain sequencing, PBMC samples were collected from trial participants at day 0 and at day 28 after the second dose. The CDR3 regions of human TCRbeta chains were analyzed by immunosequencing. The paper's data handling went like this. Repertoire TCRs were checked for matches against a reference library of SARS-CoV-2-specific TCRs that had been generated using the MIRA antigen-specificity platform. Breadth was defined as the fraction of unique TCRs that were SARS-CoV-2-associated, and depth was defined as the fraction of total T cells that were SARS-CoV-2-associated. Each spike-specific TCR was assigned to its reactive spike region and to a CD4 or CD8 class using the MIRA data. Log10-transformed breadth and depth values were compared by one-way ANOVA with Sidak's multiple comparisons tests. TCRdb holds this immuneACCESS table with in-frame rearrangements only. Some clones are missing; in checked studies, unresolved V genes explain under half, and the rest has no known cause. D and trimming were read from the DNA, whereas the V and J calls and clone size are those reported in that table. For this sample the table gives around 99,000 clones, of which approximately 91% were detected only once. The ten largest clonotypes hold 17% of the sample.

Broad study findings and their caveats: After two AZD1222 doses, both the breadth and the depth of spike-specific TCRs were significantly higher than at day 0 and than in MenACWY recipients. Because no day 14 peak-response samples were available, the repertoires could be characterized only after the peak T cell response. Reportedly, close to half of the unique spike-specific TCRs recognized epitopes lying outside the regions that are mutated in the B.1.351 and B.1.1.7 variants. Participants were mostly white British and included more females than males, and it was suggested by the authors that clonal diversity may have been underestimated. In the small 56-69-year group, the increase in depth fell short of significance, most likely because of low power. CD4 TCRs associated with the vaccine covered the entire spike protein, and the dominant responses were in regions 160-218 and 743-854. Only five to seven AZD1222 recipients were SARS-CoV-2 seropositive at baseline, limiting conclusions about previously exposed vaccinees.

Notes on this clone: No cognate antigen has been identified for it. No per-base quality is available; no much larger clone lies one base away.

This TCR came from an adult in good health. The specimen comprised peripheral blood, sampled on day 0 of AZD1222 vaccination.

The CDR3: CASSTWDGYNSPLHF. The base sequence is TGTGCCAGTAGTACGTGGGACGGATATAATTCACCCCTCCACTTT. The V and J segments used are TRBV19 and TRBJ1-6; the D gene is possibly TRBD1, with 5 bases matching. V lost 4 bases and J lost 4 bases; the stretch between them is 11 bases long. The CDR3 goes from the cysteine to the phenylalanine over 15 residues. Only the CDR3 part of the read is kept: 45 bases, read in frame from the first base. The germline V gene (reference sequence) gives CDR1 as LNHDA and CDR2 as SQIVND.